The 23 T cell receptor beta chains presented below share a single source sample, sequenced in a study of blood T cell repertoires in COVID-19. Sequencing was performed with immunoSEQ multiplex PCR; in TCRdb, only in-frame clones are kept and a portion is missing. Of about 200,000 clones listed, around 85% are singletons. Sequencing was done on a sample of peripheral blood. These receptor sequences come from a woman of 80 years or more with acute or convalescent COVID-19.

The V and J genes are TRBV5-1 and TRBJ1-2, with TRBD1 matching 10 bases. Germline-derived CDR1 and CDR2 are SGHRS and YFSETQ. The V segment lost 3 bases and the J segment 5 bases; nucleotides outside the gene matches: 4. The CDR3 sequence is 14 residues long. As DNA, the CDR3 is TGCGCCAGCAGCTCCTCGGGACAGGGGTATGGCTACACCTTC. Translated, it gives CASSSSGQGYGYTF.

The sample holds one count of this clone. The V and J genes are TRBV7-3 and TRBJ2-1; 16 bases align to TRBD2. The germline V gene encodes CDR1 SGHTA and CDR2 FQGTGA. The CDR3 has 16 amino acids. Unmatched junction bases numbered 5, after V lost 5 bases and J lost 7 bases. In nucleotides, the CDR3 is TGTGCCAGCAGCCCGGGACTAGCGGGAGGGACAAATGAGCAGTTCTTC. Encoded protein: CASSPGLAGGTNEQFF.

This rearrangement joins TRBV19 to TRBJ1-1; TRBD1 matches at 11 bases. CDR1 is LNHDA and CDR2 is SQIVND in the germline V gene (reference sequence). With V trimmed by 8 bases and J by 3 bases, 5 bases remained unmatched. The length of the CDR3 is 14 residues. CDR3 DNA sequence: TGTGCCAGTCGGGACAGGGGGGTTGACACTGAAGCTTTCTTT. Encoded protein: CASRDRGVDTEAFF. The full variable domain, rest sourced from reference TRBV19 and TRBJ1-1, is DGGITQSPKYLFRKEGQNVTLSCEQNLNHDAMYWYRQDPGQGLRLIYYSQIVNDFQKGDIAEGYSVSREKKESFPLTVTSAQKNPTAFYLCASRDRGVDTEAFFGQGTRLTVV.

The chain couples TRBV7-3 to TRBJ2-1; weak D call: TRBD2 (5 bases). In germline, CDR1 is SGHTA, CDR2 FQGTGA. CDR3 size: 14 residues. V was cut by 5 bases and J by 2 bases, with 10 bases left in between. CDR3 nucleotides: TGTGCCAGCAGCCGGGGTACCCCCTACAATGAGCAGTTCTTC. Residues: CASSRGTPYNEQFF.

The V gene is TRBV7-9, the J gene TRBJ2-1; D is possibly TRBD1 (6 bases). The CDR3 extends over 15 amino acids. Trimming shortened V by 3 bases and J by 8 bases, and 17 bases separated the two germline ends. Germline CDR1 SEHNR, CDR2 FQNEAQ (reference sequence). For the CDR3, the DNA is TGTGCCAGCAGCTTTCAGGGGTTTGCCTTAGATGAGCAGTTCTTC. It is translated as CASSFQGFALDEQFF.

The chain links TRBV7-2 to TRBJ1-1; possibly TRBD1 for D (6 bases). Trimming took off 1 base at V and 4 bases at J, with 16 bases between the two ends. This CDR3 comprises 16 residues. CDR1 SGHTA and CDR2 FQGNSA come from the germline V gene. Here the CDR3 reads CASSLGGGGRGTEAFF. The DNA of the CDR3 is TGTGCCAGCAGCTTAGGGGGTGGTGGCAGGGGCACTGAAGCTTTCTTT. The variable domain in full, completed from reference TRBV7-2 and TRBJ1-1, reads GAGVSQSPSNKVTEKGKDVELRCDPISGHTALYWYRQSLGQGLEFLIYFQGNSAPDKSGLPSDRFSAERTGGSVSTLTIQRTQQEDSAVYLCASSLGGGGRGTEAFFGQGTRLTVV.

The chain has TRBV7-3 and TRBJ2-5, with D possibly being TRBD2 (5 bases). The CDR3 is 15 residues long. V was pared by 0 bases and J by 3 bases, with 11 bases between. Germline CDR1 and CDR2: SGHTA and FQGTGA. Written as DNA, the CDR3 is TGTGCCAGCAGCTTAACGGGGAGACCCGAAGAGACCCAGTACTTC. The encoded protein is CASSLTGRPEETQYF.

V and J are TRBV29-1 and TRBJ1-4, with 8 bases lining up with TRBD1. This CDR3 spans 12 amino acids. Germline lookup yields CDR1 SQVTM and CDR2 ANQGSEA. V lost 6 bases to trimming and J lost 15 bases; unmatched junction nucleotides: 12. In DNA, the CDR3 is TGCAGCGTCTGGACAGGGCCAGGGGAAGTGTTTTTT. Protein sequence: CSVWTGPGEVFF.

The chain joins TRBV7-9 to TRBJ1-2, with no clear D. Trimming took off 4 bases at V and 3 bases at J, with 6 bases between the two ends. Germline V gene lookup returns CDR1 SEHNR and CDR2 FQNEAQ (reference sequence). This CDR3 region has 12 residues. For the CDR3, the DNA is TGTGCCAGCAGCTCCCAGTACTATGGCTACACCTTC. Translated, it gives CASSSQYYGYTF. The full variable domain, in which reference TRBV7-9 and TRBJ1-2 provide the parts outside the CDR3, is DTGVSQNPRHKITKRGQNVTFRCDPISEHNRLYWYRQTLGQGPEFLTYFQNEAQLEKSRLLSDRFSAERPKGSFSTLEIQRTEQGDSAMYLCASSSQYYGYTFGSGTRLTVV.

A few counts support this clone. The chain combines TRBV12-5 with TRBJ1-1; 8 positions match TRBD1. Germline-derived CDR1 and CDR2 are LGHNT and FRNRAP. V shed 2 bases and J 10 bases; nucleotides not matched to a gene: 6. The CDR3 covers 13 residues. The CDR3: CASGLTRTGRAFF. In nucleotides, the CDR3 is TGTGCTAGTGGTTTGACGCGGACAGGGAGAGCTTTCTTT.

V usage is TRBV5-1 and J usage is TRBJ2-3, with 10 bases that match TRBD2. CDR3 size: 16 residues. Trimming at V came to 2 bases and at J to 2 bases, leaving 5 bases not matched to a gene. The V gene's germline CDR1 is SGHRS and CDR2 YFSETQ. Here the CDR3 DNA reads TGCGCCAGCAGCTTAAGGACTAGCGGTTCCACAGATACGCAGTATTTT. Its protein is CASSLRTSGSTDTQYF.

The chain links TRBV6-6 to TRBJ1-1; D is uncertain. CDR1 is MNHNY, CDR2 SVGAGI, per germline (reference sequence). CDR3 length equals 13 residues. V lost 2 bases and J lost 4, with 8 bases in between. Here the CDR3 DNA reads TGTGCCAGCAGTTACCCACTAAGCACTGAAGCTTTCTTT. Amino acids: CASSYPLSTEAFF.

The chain recombines TRBV5-1 with TRBJ2-5; D might be TRBD2 (6 bases). The CDR3 runs to 13 residues. Per the germline V gene, CDR1 is SGHRS and CDR2 is YFSETQ. The V gene lost 5 bases and the J gene lost 4 bases, with 12 bases spanning the gap. CDR3 in amino acids: CASRRERGETQYF. CDR3 nucleotide sequence: TGCGCCAGCAGGCGGGAACGGGGAGAGACCCAGTACTTC.

The rearrangement joins TRBV19 to TRBJ1-1; no firm D call. The germline CDR1 and CDR2 sequences are LNHDA and SQIVND (reference sequence). V was clipped by 7 bases and J by 2 bases, with 14 bases between them. The CDR3 length is 14 residues. This chain's CDR3 is CASTRHELNTEAFF. The CDR3 nucleotides read TGTGCCAGTACCCGACACGAACTCAACACTGAAGCTTTCTTT.

The chain carries TRBV5-4 and TRBJ2-4, with TRBD1 matching over 7 bases. With V trimmed by 2 bases and J by 6 bases, 14 bases remained unmatched. The CDR3 extends over 17 amino acids. Germline values: CDR1 SGHNT, CDR2 YYREEE (reference sequence). Here the CDR3 reads CASSFGVGGPSGNIQYF. The DNA for the CDR3 is TGTGCCAGCAGCTTTGGAGTAGGGGGCCCCTCCGGAAACATTCAGTACTTC.

This clone was detected only a few times. V is TRBV20-1 and J is TRBJ2-7; D uncertain. V was cut by 5 bases and J by 5 bases, with 7 bases left in between. The CDR3 extends over 10 amino acids. Germline CDR1 DFQATT, CDR2 SNEGSKA (reference sequence). CDR3 protein: CSAAGNEQYF. CDR3 nucleotide sequence: TGCAGTGCTGCAGGCAACGAGCAGTACTTC.

J is TRBJ1-1 and V is TRBV11-2, with 10 bases lining up with TRBD1. The length of the CDR3 is 13 residues. The germline V gene encodes CDR1 SGHAT and CDR2 FQNNGV. V was clipped by 5 bases and J by 8 bases; unmatched bases: 5. The CDR3 region has the DNA TGTGCCAGCAGCCCCTGGGACAGGGGAGAAGCTTTCTTT. Its translation: CASSPWDRGEAFF.

The genes are TRBV21-1 and TRBJ2-7; TRBD1 is the table's D call, not checked against the DNA. TRBV21-1 is flagged as a pseudogene. This CDR3 region has 17 residues. In DNA, the CDR3 is TGTGCCAGCAGCAATAGAGGCCAGAAGAAACAGGACGACGAGCAGTACTTC. Translating gives CASSNRGQKKQDDEQYF.

CDR3 DNA: TGCGCCAGCAGCTTGGAGGGGGACCCAGGAAATGAGCAGTTCTTC. Amino acids: CASSLEGDPGNEQFF. V usage is TRBV5-1 and J usage is TRBJ2-1, with a weak D call TRBD1 (6 bases). The CDR3 runs 15 residues. Trimming pared 0 bases from V and 7 bases from J, leaving 14 bases between. From germline, CDR1 is SGHRS and CDR2 YFSETQ.

J is TRBJ1-1 and V is TRBV5-1, with a possible D match to TRBD1 (6 bases). Germline V gene lookup returns CDR1 SGHRS and CDR2 YFSETQ. This CDR3 region has 14 residues. Trimming pared 2 bases from V and 3 bases from J, leaving 11 bases between. CDR3 amino acids: CASSLNRVDTEAFF. CDR3 bases: TGCGCCAGCAGCTTAAACAGGGTAGACACTGAAGCTTTCTTT.

The chain has TRBV5-1 and TRBJ1-3; 10 bases agree with TRBD1. The germline V gene has CDR1 SGHRS and CDR2 YFSETQ. The CDR3 runs 17 residues. With 4 bases clipped from V and 1 base from J, the junction kept 8 bases outside the gene matches. In DNA form, the CDR3 reads TGCGCCAGCAGCCCATCCGGGACAGGGGCATCTGGAAACACCATATATTTT. This encodes CASSPSGTGASGNTIYF.

The chain has TRBV3-1 (or the pseudogene TRBV3-2) and TRBJ2-7; tentative D call: TRBD1 (5 bases). The CDR3 length is 13 residues. V lost 1 base, J lost 4 bases, and 8 bases lay in between. The germline V gene has CDR1 LGHDT and CDR2 YNNKEL (reference sequence). The CDR3 DNA is TGTGCCAGCAGCCAAGGGGGCGATTACGAGCAGTACTTC. Translated: CASSQGGDYEQYF.

The J gene is TRBJ1-5, the V gene TRBV9; 9 bases fit TRBD1. CDR1 and CDR2 (germline): SGDLS, YYNGEE. V was pared by 2 bases and J by 4 bases, with 4 bases of the junction left unmatched. CDR3 length: 15 residues. The CDR3 nucleotides are TGTGCCAGCAGCGTCGGACAGGGGCGGAATCAGCCCCAGCATTTT. Residues: CASSVGQGRNQPQHF.